Here is one T cell receptor beta chain with its context. There is no known antigen for this receptor. No base quality values were provided; no much bigger clone lies one nucleotide off. The data belong to a study of chemoradiotherapy in HPV16-positive cancers (dated by TCRdb to between 2021 and 2024). At the level of the whole study: Using functional T-cell assays on cells from a couple of HPV16-positive patients, the researchers defined candidate HPV-specific T-cell clones and common TCR motifs. The study set out to ask whether T-cell immunity against the HPV oncoproteins E6 and E7 changes over the course of chemoradiotherapy and whether that immunity affects survival. TCR repertoires from 86 patients with HPV-related cancers were then used to track the candidate HPV-specific TCRs and motifs. Broader findings and caveats from the paper: Expansion of candidate HPV-specific clones and E7-related TCR motifs was observed in the tumor microenvironment during treatment, whereas no such expansion was observed for non-HPV-specific T cells. In HPV16-positive patients, expansion of HPV-responsive T cells during chemoradiotherapy was found to be associated with improved recurrence-free survival. The functional definition of HPV-specific T cells was derived from only two HPV16-positive patients, and the survival association was reported for HPV16-positive patients.

Counted from cysteine to phenylalanine, this CDR3 has 15 amino acids. This entry keeps only the CDR3 DNA: 45 bases, framed from base 1. The V end loses 0 bases and the J end loses 7 bases, and a stretch of 13 bases separates them. CDR1 LNHNV and CDR2 YYDKDF were looked up in the germline V gene (reference sequence). Because repertoires were sampled repeatedly during chemoradiotherapy, clonal expansion in the tumor microenvironment could be followed. The method was the immunoSEQ multiplex PCR assay. TCRdb limited this immuneACCESS table to in-frame rearrangements with V and J called. A share of clones is missing; checked studies link under half to unresolved V genes, and the rest is unexplained. The sample yields approximately 23,000 clones; just under 75% were counted once. The ten largest clones capture 2.6% of the sample.

This TCR was recovered from a human donor with HPV-associated anogenital cancer. The sample was gathered from a patient who underwent chemoradiotherapy. Rearrangement joined TRBV15 to TRBJ1-3; no D gene is confidently identified. The DNA is TGTGCCACCAGCAGAGATGTAGTGGCTTCGAACACCATATATTTT. Its protein product is CATSRDVVASNTIYF.